This T cell receptor (beta chain) was identified in a study of T cells after yellow fever vaccination. The study, taken as a whole, reports: The bulk population could contribute abundant contaminating clonotypes to FACS-sorted repertoires.

TCRdb analysed the 5' RACE reads with MiXCR anew, one entry per CDR3 protein. The data contain approximately 120,000 distinct CDR3 sequences, about 7.4% of them singletons. This CDR3 region has 14 residues. V lost 1 base to trimming and J lost 5 bases; unmatched junction nucleotides: 6. Germline V lookup: CDR1 SQVTM, CDR2 ANQGSEA. This clonotype was counted ten times or more. No antigen is known for it. The receptor was isolated from a man between 18 and 29 years old who received the YFV17D yellow fever vaccine. The chain links TRBV29-1 to TRBJ2-3; 7 positions match TRBD2. The sample in question was CD4+ T cells sorted from PBMCs, obtained around 10 days after the first yellow fever vaccination. The CDR3 is CSVEASGWGDTQYF. The CDR3 DNA reads as TGCAGCGTTGAAGCTAGCGGCTGGGGAGATACGCAGTATTTT.